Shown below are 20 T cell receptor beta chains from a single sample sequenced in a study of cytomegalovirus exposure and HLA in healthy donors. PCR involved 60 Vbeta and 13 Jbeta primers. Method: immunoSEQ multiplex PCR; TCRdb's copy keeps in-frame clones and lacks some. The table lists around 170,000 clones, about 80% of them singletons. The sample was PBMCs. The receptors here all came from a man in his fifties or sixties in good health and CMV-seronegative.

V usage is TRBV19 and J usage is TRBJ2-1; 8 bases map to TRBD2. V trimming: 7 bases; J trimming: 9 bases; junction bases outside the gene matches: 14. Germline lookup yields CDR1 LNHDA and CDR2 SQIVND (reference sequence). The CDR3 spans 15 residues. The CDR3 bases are TGTGCCAGTACCCTAATCGGGACTAGGGGTACTGAGCAGTTCTTC. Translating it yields CASTLIGTRGTEQFF.

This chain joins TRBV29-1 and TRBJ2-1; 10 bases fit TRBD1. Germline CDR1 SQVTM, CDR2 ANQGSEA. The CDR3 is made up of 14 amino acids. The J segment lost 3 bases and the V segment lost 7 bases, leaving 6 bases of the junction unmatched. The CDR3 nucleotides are TGCAGCGGACGCGACAGGGGGCACTACAATGAGCAGTTCTTC. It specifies CSGRDRGHYNEQFF.

Written as DNA, the CDR3 is TGTGCCAGCAGTGCCTCCCGGGACAGGGGTAACTATGGCTACACCTTC. Protein sequence: CASSASRDRGNYGYTF. The chain uses TRBV6-1 and TRBJ1-2, with 10 nucleotides matching TRBD1. The CDR3 loop spans 16 amino acids. The germline gives CDR1 MNHNS, CDR2 SASEGT. Germline trimming cut 4 bases from V and 1 base from J; bases unmatched to any gene: 6.

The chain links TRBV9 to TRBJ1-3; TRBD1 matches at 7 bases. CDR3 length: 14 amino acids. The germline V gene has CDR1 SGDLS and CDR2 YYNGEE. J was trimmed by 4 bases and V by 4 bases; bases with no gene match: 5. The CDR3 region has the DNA TGTGCCAGCAGCCCTACAGGGGTGGGAAACACCATATATTTT. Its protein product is CASSPTGVGNTIYF.

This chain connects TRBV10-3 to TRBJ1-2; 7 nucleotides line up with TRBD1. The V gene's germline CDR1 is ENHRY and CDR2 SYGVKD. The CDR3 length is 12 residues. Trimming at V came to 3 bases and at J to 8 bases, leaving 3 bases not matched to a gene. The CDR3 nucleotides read TGTGCCATCAGTGACCCGACAGGGGGCTACACCTTC. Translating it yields CAISDPTGGYTF.

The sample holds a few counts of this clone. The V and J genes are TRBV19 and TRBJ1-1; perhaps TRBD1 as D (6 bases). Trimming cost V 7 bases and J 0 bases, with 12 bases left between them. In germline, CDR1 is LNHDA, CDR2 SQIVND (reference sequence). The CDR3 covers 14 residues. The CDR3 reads CASNPQGLNTEAFF. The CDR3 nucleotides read TGTGCCAGTAACCCACAGGGACTGAACACTGAAGCTTTCTTT.

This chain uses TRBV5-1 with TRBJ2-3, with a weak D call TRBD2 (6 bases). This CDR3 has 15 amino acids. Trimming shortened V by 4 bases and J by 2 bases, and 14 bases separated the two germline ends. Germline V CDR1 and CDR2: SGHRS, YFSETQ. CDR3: CASSISRDFTDTQYF. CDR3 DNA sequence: TGCGCCAGCAGCATAAGCCGGGACTTCACAGATACGCAGTATTTT. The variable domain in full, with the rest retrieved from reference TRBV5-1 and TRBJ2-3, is KAGVTQTPRYLIKTRGQQVTLSCSPISGHRSVSWYQQTPGQGLQFLFEYFSETQRNKGNFPGRFSGRQFSNSRSEMNVSTLELGDSALYLCASSISRDFTDTQYFGPGTRLTVL.

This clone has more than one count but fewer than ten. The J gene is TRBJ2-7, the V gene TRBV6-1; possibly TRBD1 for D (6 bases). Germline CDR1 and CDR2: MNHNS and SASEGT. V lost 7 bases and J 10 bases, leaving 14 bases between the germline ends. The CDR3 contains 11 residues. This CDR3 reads CASTENRVQYF. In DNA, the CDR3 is TGTGCCAGCACCGAAAACAGGGTCCAGTACTTC.

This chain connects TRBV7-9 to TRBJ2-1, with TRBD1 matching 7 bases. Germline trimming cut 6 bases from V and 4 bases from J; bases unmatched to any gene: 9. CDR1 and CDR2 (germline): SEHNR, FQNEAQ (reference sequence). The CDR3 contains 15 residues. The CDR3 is CASSPPGQFYNEQFF. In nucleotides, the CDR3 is TGTGCCAGCAGTCCACCGGGACAGTTTTACAATGAGCAGTTCTTC.

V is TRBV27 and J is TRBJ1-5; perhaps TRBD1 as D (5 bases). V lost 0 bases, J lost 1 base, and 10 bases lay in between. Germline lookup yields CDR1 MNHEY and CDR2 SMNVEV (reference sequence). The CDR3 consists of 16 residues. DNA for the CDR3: TGTGCCAGCAGTTTATCGAGGGGAGGGAGCAATCAGCCCCAGCATTTT. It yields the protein CASSLSRGGSNQPQHF.

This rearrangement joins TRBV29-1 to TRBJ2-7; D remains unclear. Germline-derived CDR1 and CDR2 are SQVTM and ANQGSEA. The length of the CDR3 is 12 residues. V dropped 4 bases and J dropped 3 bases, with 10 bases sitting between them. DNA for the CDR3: TGCAGCGTTGGTCGTACAGTCTACGAGCAGTACTTC. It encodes CSVGRTVYEQYF.

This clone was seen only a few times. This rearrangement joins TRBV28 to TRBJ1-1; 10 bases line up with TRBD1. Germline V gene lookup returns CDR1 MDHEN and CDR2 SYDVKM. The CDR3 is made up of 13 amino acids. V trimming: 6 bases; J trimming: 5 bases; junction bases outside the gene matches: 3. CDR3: CASRDRGETEAFF. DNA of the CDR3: TGTGCCAGCAGGGACAGGGGGGAAACTGAAGCTTTCTTT.

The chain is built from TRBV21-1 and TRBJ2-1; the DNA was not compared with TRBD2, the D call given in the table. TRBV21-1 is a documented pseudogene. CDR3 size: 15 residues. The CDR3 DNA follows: TGTGCCAGCAGCCTATTAGGCGAGGGCTCAAATGAGCAGTTCTTC. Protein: CASSLLGEGSNEQFF.

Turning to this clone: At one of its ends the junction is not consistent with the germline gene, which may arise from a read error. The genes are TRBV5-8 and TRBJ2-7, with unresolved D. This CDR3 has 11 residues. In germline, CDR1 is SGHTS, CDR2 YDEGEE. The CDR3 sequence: CASSLPGRSSF. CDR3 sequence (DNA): TGTGCCAGCAGCTTGCCTGGCAGGTCCTCCTTC.

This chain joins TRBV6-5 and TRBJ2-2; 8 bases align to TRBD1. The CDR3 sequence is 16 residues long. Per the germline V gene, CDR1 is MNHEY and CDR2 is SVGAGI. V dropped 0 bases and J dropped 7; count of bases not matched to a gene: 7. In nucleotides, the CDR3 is TGTGCCAGCAGTTACTCGGGCAGGGGGCGGATCGGGGAGCTGTTTTTT. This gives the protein CASSYSGRGRIGELFF.

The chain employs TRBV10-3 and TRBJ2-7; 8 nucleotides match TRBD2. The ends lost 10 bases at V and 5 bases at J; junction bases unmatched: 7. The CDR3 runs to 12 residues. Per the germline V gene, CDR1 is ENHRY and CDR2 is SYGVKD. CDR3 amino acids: CATGGDIDEQYF. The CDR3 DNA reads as TGTGCCACGGGAGGGGATATCGACGAGCAGTACTTC.

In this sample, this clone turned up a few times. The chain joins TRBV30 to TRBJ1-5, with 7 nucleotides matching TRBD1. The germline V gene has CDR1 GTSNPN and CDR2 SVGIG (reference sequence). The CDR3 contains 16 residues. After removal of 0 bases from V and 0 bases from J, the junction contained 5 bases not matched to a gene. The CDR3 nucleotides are TGTGCCTGGAGTGTGGAGACAGGGCGTAGCAATCAGCCCCAGCATTTT. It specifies CAWSVETGRSNQPQHF.

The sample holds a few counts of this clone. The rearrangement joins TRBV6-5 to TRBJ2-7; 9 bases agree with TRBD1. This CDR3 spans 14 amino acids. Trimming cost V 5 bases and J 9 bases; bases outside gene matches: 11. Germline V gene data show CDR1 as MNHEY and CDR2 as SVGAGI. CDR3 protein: CASSPGTGIFGQYF. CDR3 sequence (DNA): TGTGCCAGCAGTCCCGGGACAGGGATCTTCGGGCAGTACTTC.

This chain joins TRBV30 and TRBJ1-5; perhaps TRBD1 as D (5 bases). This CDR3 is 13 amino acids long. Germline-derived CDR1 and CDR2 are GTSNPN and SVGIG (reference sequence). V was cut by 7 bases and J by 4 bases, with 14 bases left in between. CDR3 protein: CASARGANQPQHF. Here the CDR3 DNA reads TGTGCCTCCGCTCGCGGGGCGAATCAGCCCCAGCATTTT.

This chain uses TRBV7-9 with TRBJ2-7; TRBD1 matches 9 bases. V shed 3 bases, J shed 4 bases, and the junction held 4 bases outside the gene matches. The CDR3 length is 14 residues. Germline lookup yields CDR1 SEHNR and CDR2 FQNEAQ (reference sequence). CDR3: CASSFGTGSYEQYF. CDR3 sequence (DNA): TGTGCCAGCAGCTTTGGGACAGGGTCTTACGAGCAGTACTTC.